A single TCR beta chain is shown here with its context. Antigen: not known. These data originate in a study of identifying expanded T cells in peripheral blood. Overall study results and limits: Clone count variance between approximately two-week samples rose with total template count. Approximately 1.1 clones differed between technical replicates, versus about 17 and 20 over time.

The length of the CDR3 is 15 residues. V was pared by 3 bases and J by 0 bases, with 9 bases between. The germline V gene has CDR1 MNHNS and CDR2 SASEGT. Produced via immunoSEQ multiplex PCR; TCRdb's table is partial and in-frame only. The table shows 55,000 to 80,000 clones, with approximately 80% occurring only once. Healthy donors had no documented immune events, such as infections, while sampled. The chain is built from TRBV6-1 and TRBJ2-1; D not certain. The sequence derives from a person aged 18 to 75 in good health. The sequencing sample was made of blood. The CDR3 is CASSEGPSSYNEQFF. In DNA, the CDR3 is TGTGCCAGCAGTGAGGGCCCGAGCTCCTACAATGAGCAGTTCTTC.